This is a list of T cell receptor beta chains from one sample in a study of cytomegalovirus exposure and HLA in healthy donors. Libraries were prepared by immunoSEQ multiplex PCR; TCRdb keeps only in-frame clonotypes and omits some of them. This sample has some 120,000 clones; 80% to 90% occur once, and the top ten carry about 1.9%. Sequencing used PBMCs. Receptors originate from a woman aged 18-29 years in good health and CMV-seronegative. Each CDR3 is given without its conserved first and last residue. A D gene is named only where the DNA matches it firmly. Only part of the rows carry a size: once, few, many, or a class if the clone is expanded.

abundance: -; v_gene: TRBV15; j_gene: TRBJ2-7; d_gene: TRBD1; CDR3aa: ATSRVQGARRSYEQY
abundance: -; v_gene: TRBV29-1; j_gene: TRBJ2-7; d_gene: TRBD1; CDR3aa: SGRDRAYEQY
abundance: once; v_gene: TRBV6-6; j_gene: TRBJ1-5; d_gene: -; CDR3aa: ASSLHPNYSNQPQH
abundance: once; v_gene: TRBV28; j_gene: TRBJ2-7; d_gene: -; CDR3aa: ATAGRCEQY
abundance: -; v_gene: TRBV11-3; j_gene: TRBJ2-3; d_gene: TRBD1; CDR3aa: ASSFSGSGRGRTDTQY
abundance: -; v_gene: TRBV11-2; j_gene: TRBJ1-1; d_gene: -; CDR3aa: ASSGTDGDTEAF
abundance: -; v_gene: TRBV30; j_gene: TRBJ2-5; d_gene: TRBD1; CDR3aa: AWGSGTAMQETQY
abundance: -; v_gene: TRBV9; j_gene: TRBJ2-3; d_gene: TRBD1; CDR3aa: ASSVAKTGSTDTQY
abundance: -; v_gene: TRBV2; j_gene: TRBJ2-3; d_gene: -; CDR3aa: ASSTFTFSTDTQY
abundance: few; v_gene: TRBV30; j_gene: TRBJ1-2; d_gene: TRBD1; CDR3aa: ASQLGQAQGYT
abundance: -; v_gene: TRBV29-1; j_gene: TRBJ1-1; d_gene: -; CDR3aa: SVDVRAGTEAF
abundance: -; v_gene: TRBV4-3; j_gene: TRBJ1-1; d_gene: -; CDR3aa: ASSQDPEGTRGAF
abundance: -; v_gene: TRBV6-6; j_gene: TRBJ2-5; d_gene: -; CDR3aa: ATGRGLETQY
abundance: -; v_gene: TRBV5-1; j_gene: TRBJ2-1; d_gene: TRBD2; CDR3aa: ASSPRASGDNEQF
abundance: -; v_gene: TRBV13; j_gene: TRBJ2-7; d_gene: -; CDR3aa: ASSLVGQGYEQY
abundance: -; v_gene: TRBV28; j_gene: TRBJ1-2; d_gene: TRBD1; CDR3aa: ASRDDRGVIYGYT
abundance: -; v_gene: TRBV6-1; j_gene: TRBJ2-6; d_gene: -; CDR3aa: ASIQGGSGANVLT
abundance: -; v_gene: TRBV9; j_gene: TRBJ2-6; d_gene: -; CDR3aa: ASSVRQSGANVLT
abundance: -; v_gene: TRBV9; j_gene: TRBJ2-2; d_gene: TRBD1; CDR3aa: ASSVASKGAWNTGELF
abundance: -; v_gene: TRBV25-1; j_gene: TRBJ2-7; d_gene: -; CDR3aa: ASSELGWAGQSDEQY
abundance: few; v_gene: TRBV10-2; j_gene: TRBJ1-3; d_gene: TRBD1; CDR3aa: ASGARDREDTIY
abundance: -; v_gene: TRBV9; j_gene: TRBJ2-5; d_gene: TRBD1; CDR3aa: ASSAILGGGQGQETQY
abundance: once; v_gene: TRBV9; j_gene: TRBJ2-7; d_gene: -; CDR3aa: ASSGGGPSYEQY
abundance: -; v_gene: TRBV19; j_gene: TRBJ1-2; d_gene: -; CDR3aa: ASGHPSYGYT
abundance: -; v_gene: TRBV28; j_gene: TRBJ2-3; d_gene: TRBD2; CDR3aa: ASSPGLAFADTQY
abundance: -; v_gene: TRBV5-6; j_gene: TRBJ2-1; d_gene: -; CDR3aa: ASSLWEIEQF
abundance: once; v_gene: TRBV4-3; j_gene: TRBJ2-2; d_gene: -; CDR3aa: ASSQGDQGNTGELF
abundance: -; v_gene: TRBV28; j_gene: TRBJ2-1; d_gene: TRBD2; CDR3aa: ASSFTSGRGFNEQF
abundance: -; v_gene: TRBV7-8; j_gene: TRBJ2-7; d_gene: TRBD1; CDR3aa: ASSVNRGSSDEQY
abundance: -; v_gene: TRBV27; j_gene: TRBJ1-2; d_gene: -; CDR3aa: ASSPQSWESYGYT
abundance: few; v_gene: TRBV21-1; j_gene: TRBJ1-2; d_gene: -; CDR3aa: ASSKVRSRIPPGPYGYT
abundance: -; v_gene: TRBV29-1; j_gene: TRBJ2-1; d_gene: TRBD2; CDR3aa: SVERTSGRFNEQF
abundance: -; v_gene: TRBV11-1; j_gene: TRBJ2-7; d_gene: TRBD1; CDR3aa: ASSLTGGYEQY
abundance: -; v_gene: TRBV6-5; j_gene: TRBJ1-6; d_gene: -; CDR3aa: ASSYAGLSSPLH
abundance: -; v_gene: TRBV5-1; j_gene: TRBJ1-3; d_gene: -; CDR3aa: ASSLEGGFGNTIY
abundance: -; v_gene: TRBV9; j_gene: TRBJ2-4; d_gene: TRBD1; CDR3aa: ASSSGTGQAKNIQY
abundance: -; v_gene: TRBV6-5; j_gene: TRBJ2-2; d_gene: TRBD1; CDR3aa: ASGGDRENTGELF
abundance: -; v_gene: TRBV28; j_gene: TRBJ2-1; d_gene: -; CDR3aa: ASSSRGQF
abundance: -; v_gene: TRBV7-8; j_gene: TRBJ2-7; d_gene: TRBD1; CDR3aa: ASSLVGGQGGSYEQY
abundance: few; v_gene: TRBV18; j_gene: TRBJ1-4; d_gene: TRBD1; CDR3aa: ASSPGTGLSKLF
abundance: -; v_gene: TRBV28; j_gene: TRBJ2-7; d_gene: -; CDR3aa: ASSFGAEQY
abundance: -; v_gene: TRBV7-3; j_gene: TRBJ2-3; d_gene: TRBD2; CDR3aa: ASSATSDSGTDTQY
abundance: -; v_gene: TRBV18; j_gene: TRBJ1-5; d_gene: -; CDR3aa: ASSPTQVRNQPQH
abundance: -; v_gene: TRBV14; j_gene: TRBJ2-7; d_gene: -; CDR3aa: ASSQEGVHAGRTYEQY
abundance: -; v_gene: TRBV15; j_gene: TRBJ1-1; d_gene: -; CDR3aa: ATSRDGGVTEAF
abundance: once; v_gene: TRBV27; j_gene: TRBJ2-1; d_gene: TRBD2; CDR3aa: ASSPLAGGYNEQF
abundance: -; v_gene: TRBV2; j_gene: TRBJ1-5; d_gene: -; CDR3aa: ASRGFSRDNQPQH
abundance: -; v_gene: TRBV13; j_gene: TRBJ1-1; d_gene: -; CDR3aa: ASSLYLSEAF
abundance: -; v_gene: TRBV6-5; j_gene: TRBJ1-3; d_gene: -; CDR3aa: ASSTKGASGNTIY
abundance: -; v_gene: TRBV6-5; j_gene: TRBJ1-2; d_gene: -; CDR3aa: ASRINRVGYGYT
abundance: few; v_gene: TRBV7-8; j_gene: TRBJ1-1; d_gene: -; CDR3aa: ASSSARVGQGREAF
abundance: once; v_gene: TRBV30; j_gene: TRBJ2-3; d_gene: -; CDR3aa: AWKPPGTDTQY
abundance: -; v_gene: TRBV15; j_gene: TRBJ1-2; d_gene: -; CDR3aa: ATSRDPGATAAYGYT
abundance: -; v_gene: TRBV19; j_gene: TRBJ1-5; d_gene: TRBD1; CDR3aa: ASSATGRSQPQH
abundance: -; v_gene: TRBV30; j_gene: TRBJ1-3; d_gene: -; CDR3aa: AWTAVGISGNTIY
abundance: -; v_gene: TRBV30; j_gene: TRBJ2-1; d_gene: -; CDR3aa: AWSVLSNYNEQF